This entry lists 32 T cell receptor beta chains sequenced from one sample in a study of T cell repertoires in cytomegalovirus infection. These receptors' antigens are unknown. TCRdb redid the calling of the reads with MiXCR, one entry per CDR3 protein. The sample includes about 55,000 distinct CDR3 sequences, around a fifth of them seen just once. Sequenced material: CD8+ T cells from cultured PBMCs, taken from culture after CMV antigen stimulation. Source of these receptors: a human donor in good health (CMV status not recorded). Some clones in this sample may be carry-over from other donors' samples.

Sample share makes this clonotype medium-sized. The chain uses TRBV2 and TRBJ2-3, with 8 bases fitting TRBD2. CDR1 is SNHLY and CDR2 is FYNNEI in the germline V gene. The CDR3 totals 17 residues. With 6 bases clipped from V and 5 bases from J, the junction kept 16 bases outside the gene matches. The CDR3 DNA reads as TGTGCCAGCAGAGAATCACTCGCGACTAGCGATGAAGATACGCAGTATTTT. This codes for CASRESLATSDEDTQYF.

The chain carries TRBV6-2 or TRBV6-3 and TRBJ1-1; D is undetermined. From germline, CDR1 is MNHEY and CDR2 SVGEGT. The CDR3 length is 13 residues. V was cut by 2 bases and J by 5 bases, with 9 bases left in between. This chain's CDR3 is CASSYPAETEAFF. As DNA, the CDR3 is TGTGCCAGCAGTTACCCAGCTGAGACTGAAGCTTTCTTT.

The table lists this clonotype with a few counts. This chain uses TRBV6-6 with TRBJ1-2, with D unclear. Trimming left V 7 bases short and J 2 bases short, with 8 bases between. The CDR3 is 12 residues long. The germline V gene has CDR1 MNHNY and CDR2 SVGAGI (reference sequence). The CDR3 sequence: CASIDENYGYTF. CDR3 sequence (DNA): TGTGCCAGCATCGACGAGAACTATGGCTACACCTTC.

V and J are TRBV4-1 and TRBJ2-5; D unresolved. Germline V gives CDR1 MGHRA, CDR2 YSYEKL. Trimming took 0 bases from V and 1 from J, leaving 6 bases between them. The CDR3 has 14 residues. CDR3 in amino acids: CASSQELPQETQYF. In nucleotides, the CDR3 is TGCGCCAGCAGCCAAGAGCTTCCCCAAGAGACCCAGTACTTC.

The chain has TRBV7-2 and TRBJ2-7, with D possibly being TRBD2 (6 bases). The V gene's germline CDR1 is SGHTA and CDR2 FQGNSA. The CDR3 loop spans 14 amino acids. Trimming removed 5 bases from V and 4 bases from J, with 15 bases in between. CDR3 in DNA: TGTGCCAGCAGCAAACCGGGACTCCGTTACGAGCAGTACTTC. Amino acid sequence: CASSKPGLRYEQYF. Supplemented by reference TRBV7-2 and TRBJ2-7, the full variable domain reads GAGVSQSPSNKVTEKGKDVELRCDPISGHTALYWYRQSLGQGLEFLIYFQGNSAPDKSGLPSDRFSAERTGGSVSTLTIQRTQQEDSAVYLCASSKPGLRYEQYFGPGTRLTVT.

The chain combines TRBV6-2 or TRBV6-3 with TRBJ2-5, with D hard to call. This CDR3 comprises 14 residues. Germline V gives CDR1 MNHEY, CDR2 SVGEGT. The V gene lost 6 bases and the J gene lost 3 bases, with 14 bases spanning the gap. CDR3 residues: CASRATGLEETQYF. The CDR3 DNA follows: TGTGCCAGCAGAGCGACTGGGTTGGAAGAGACCCAGTACTTC.

This clonotype was counted a few times. The chain carries TRBV7-2 and TRBJ2-2; 8 nucleotides line up with TRBD2. The germline gives CDR1 SGHTA, CDR2 FQGNSA. With 3 bases clipped from V and 5 bases from J, the junction kept 8 bases outside the gene matches. This CDR3 spans 16 amino acids. The CDR3 nucleotides read TGTGCCAGCAGCTTCGTCAGCGGGAGAGTTACCGGGGAGCTGTTTTTT. Translated, it gives CASSFVSGRVTGELFF.

The chain has TRBV12-3 or TRBV12-4 and TRBJ2-2, with TRBD2 identical over 16 bases. There are 21 residues in the CDR3. Trimming cost V 7 bases and J 9 bases; bases outside gene matches: 23. As DNA, the CDR3 is TGTGCCAGCATTAATCCTAAGGGACTAGCGGGAGGGCCTAACCCTGTCCGGGAGCTGTTTTTT. Translation gives CASINPKGLAGGPNPVRELFF.

This clonotype was seen repeatedly, ten times or more. The J gene is TRBJ2-2, the V gene TRBV7-6, with TRBD2 identical over 7 bases. With 5 bases clipped from V and 4 bases from J, the junction kept 16 bases outside the gene matches. Germline lookup yields CDR1 SGHVS and CDR2 FNYEAQ. CDR3 length equals 18 residues. The CDR3 bases are TGTGCCAGCAGCCCCGACCCAGGTGGCGGGGGTGGCACCGGGGAGCTGTTTTTT. This encodes CASSPDPGGGGGTGELFF. Supplemented by reference TRBV7-6 and TRBJ2-2, the full variable domain reads GAGVSQSPRYKVTKRGQDVALRCDPISGHVSLYWYRQALGQGPEFLTYFNYEAQQDKSGLPNDRFSAERPEGSISTLTIQRTEQRDSAMYRCASSPDPGGGGGTGELFFGEGSRLTVL.

In its sample, this clonotype was seen a few times. As DNA, the CDR3 is TGTGCCAGCAGCGTAGAGACTAGCGGGCCCACCGGGGAGCTGTTTTTT. This sequence encodes CASSVETSGPTGELFF. J is TRBJ2-2 and V is TRBV9; 10 bases line up with TRBD2. V lost 0 bases to trimming and J lost 4 bases; unmatched junction nucleotides: 3. The CDR3 length is 16 residues. Looked up from germline, CDR1 is SGDLS and CDR2 is YYNGEE. The full variable domain, its missing parts supplied by reference TRBV9 and TRBJ2-2, is DSGVTQTPKHLITATGQRVTLRCSPRSGDLSVYWYQQSLDQGLQFLIQYYNGEERAKGNILERFSAQQFPDLHSELNLSSLELGDSALYFCASSVETSGPTGELFFGEGSRLTVL.

This clonotype was counted only a few times. V and J are TRBV7-9 and TRBJ1-2; a weak D match, TRBD1 (5 bases). Deletions cut 0 bases from V and 3 bases from J, with 26 bases between. The CDR3 loop spans 20 amino acids. Germline V gene sequence: CDR1 SEHNR, CDR2 FQNEAQ (reference sequence). CDR3 amino acids: CASSLAAGQGPQQRHYGYTF. Here the CDR3 DNA reads TGTGCCAGCAGCTTAGCCGCCGGGCAGGGCCCTCAGCAGCGGCACTATGGCTACACCTTC.

V and J are TRBV29-1 and TRBJ2-7; maybe TRBD2 (5 bases). V was shortened by 0 bases and J by 0 bases, with 9 bases between the two germline ends. CDR1 and CDR2 (germline): SQVTM, ANQGSEA. CDR3 size: 14 residues. The DNA for the CDR3 is TGCAGCGTTGAAGAGGCGGGTTCCTCCTACGAGCAGTACTTC. Encoded protein: CSVEEAGSSYEQYF.

The chain carries TRBV11-2 and TRBJ2-6; 10 bases line up with TRBD2. With 1 base clipped from V and 3 bases from J, the junction kept 9 bases outside the gene matches. The CDR3 is 19 amino acids. CDR1 is SGHAT and CDR2 is FQNNGV in the germline V gene. For the CDR3, the DNA is TGTGCCAGCAGCTTAGTGGCCAGCGGGGGGGCCTATGGGGCCAACGTCCTGACTTTC. This sequence encodes CASSLVASGGAYGANVLTF.

This clonotype has only a few counts. The chain recombines TRBV7-8 with TRBJ2-1; TRBD2 might be the D (6 bases). The CDR3 contains 16 residues. Trimming stripped 5 bases from V and 0 bases from J, with 14 bases between. Germline assignment: CDR1 SGHVS and CDR2 FQNEAQ. CDR3 DNA sequence: TGTGCCAGCAGCCCTAATGGGGGGAGCTCCTACAATGAGCAGTTCTTC. This encodes CASSPNGGSSYNEQFF.

The J gene is TRBJ1-5, the V gene TRBV7-2, with 7 nucleotides matching TRBD1. With V trimmed by 5 bases and J by 6 bases, 13 bases remained unmatched. Germline values: CDR1 SGHTA, CDR2 FQGNSA. This CDR3 spans 16 amino acids. In nucleotides, the CDR3 is TGTGCCAGCAGCCCTAAGCCGGGACAGAGGGCTCAGCCCCAGCATTTT. Translated: CASSPKPGQRAQPQHF.

This clonotype was seen repeatedly, ten times or more. This sequence joins TRBV19 and TRBJ2-1; D assignment may be TRBD1 or TRBD2 (6 bases each). The V and J ends lost 7 bases and 0 bases respectively, with 13 bases between them. This CDR3 has 15 amino acids. Germline CDR1 LNHDA, CDR2 SQIVND (reference sequence). Here the CDR3 DNA reads TGTGCCAGTACCCCCGGAGGGGGCTCCTACAATGAGCAGTTCTTC. As protein: CASTPGGGSYNEQFF.

The V and J genes are TRBV20-1 and TRBJ1-3, with D uncertain. The CDR3 loop spans 13 amino acids. V lost 6 bases, J lost 3 bases, and 12 bases lay in between. Germline CDR1 DFQATT, CDR2 SNEGSKA (reference sequence). The CDR3 DNA sequence: TGCAGTGCCCGGCCTCGGGGTGGAAACACCATATATTTT. Residues: CSARPRGGNTIYF.

In this sample, this clonotype turned up a few times. The V gene is TRBV5-6, the J gene TRBJ2-2, with no clear D. V lost 4 bases and J lost 2, with 9 bases in between. Looked up from germline, CDR1 is SGHDT and CDR2 is YYEEEE. The CDR3 is 14 residues long. The CDR3 region is CASSPTRNTGELFF. The CDR3 bases are TGTGCCAGCAGCCCGACTCGAAACACCGGGGAGCTGTTTTTT.

This clonotype occurred a few times. The chain combines TRBV6-5 with TRBJ1-6; D is possibly TRBD1 (5 bases). The length of the CDR3 is 16 residues. Germline loops: CDR1 MNHEY, CDR2 SVGAGI. Between the trimmed V and J ends, which lost 0 bases and 8 bases, there was a span of 14 bases. The CDR3 loop is CASSYSSGGIDSPLHF. CDR3 DNA: TGTGCCAGCAGTTACTCGTCGGGGGGAATCGATTCACCCCTCCACTTT.

V usage is TRBV4-2 and J usage is TRBJ1-2; the D gene is possibly TRBD1 (5 bases). The germline CDR1 and CDR2 sequences are LGHNA and YNFKEQ. Trimming cost V 2 bases and J 5 bases, with 15 bases left between them. The length of the CDR3 is 15 residues. The CDR3 bases are TGTGCCAGCAGCCAAACAAACGGGGCCACGTATGGCTACACCTTC. Amino acids: CASSQTNGATYGYTF.

The CDR3 protein is CASSQGVYGPQHF. The CDR3 DNA reads as TGTGCCAGTAGTCAAGGAGTTTATGGGCCCCAGCATTTT. The chain recombines TRBV19 with TRBJ1-5, with D uncertain. The V end lost 5 bases, the J end lost 9 bases, and 14 bases lay between the germline ends. This CDR3 is built from 13 residues. Looked up from germline, CDR1 is LNHDA and CDR2 is SQIVND (reference sequence). Looking up the rest from reference TRBV19 and TRBJ1-5 gives the full variable domain: DGGITQSPKYLFRKEGQNVTLSCEQNLNHDAMYWYRQDPGQGLRLIYYSQIVNDFQKGDIAEGYSVSREKKESFPLTVTSAQKNPTAFYLCASSQGVYGPQHFGDGTRLSIL.

This clonotype was seen repeatedly, ten times or more. V gene TRBV7-2 combines with J gene TRBJ2-7; 9 bases line up with TRBD2. The CDR3 spans 15 residues. Germline CDR1 is SGHTA and CDR2 is FQGNSA. V was clipped by 10 bases and J by 4 bases; unmatched bases: 14. The CDR3, as DNA: TGTGCCACACGCCGGGCGGGGGGGCCAGGATACGAGCAGTACTTC. Protein product: CATRRAGGPGYEQYF.

V is TRBV6-1 and J is TRBJ2-6; no clear D gene. The germline V gene encodes CDR1 MNHNS and CDR2 SASEGT. The ends were cut back, 6 bases at V and 1 base at J, with 13 bases in the middle. The CDR3 runs 16 residues. In nucleotides, the CDR3 is TGTGCCAGCAGCCAGTCCCCAATATCTGGGGCCAACGTCCTGACTTTC. This codes for CASSQSPISGANVLTF.

The rearrangement links TRBV19 to TRBJ1-4; 8 bases fit TRBD1. Germline V gives CDR1 LNHDA, CDR2 SQIVND (reference sequence). The CDR3 is 14 amino acids. The V gene end was trimmed by 4 bases and the J gene end by 7 bases; junction bases not matched to a gene: 5. CDR3: CASSNRDRSEKLFF. The CDR3, as DNA: TGTGCCAGTAGTAACCGGGACAGGTCTGAAAAACTGTTTTTT.

The chain uses TRBV4-3 and TRBJ1-2; D gene uncertain. V lost 1 base to trimming and J lost 3 bases, with 15 bases between them. The germline V gene encodes CDR1 LGHNA and CDR2 YSLEER. The length of the CDR3 is 16 residues. The CDR3 DNA reads TGCGCCAGCAGCCAAGTGTCCACCACAAGCTACTATGGCTACACCTTC. Translation gives CASSQVSTTSYYGYTF.

A remark on this clonotype: A much larger clone differs from this one at a single base, so this may be a read error. The chain is built from TRBV7-9 and TRBJ2-5, with 7 bases aligning to TRBD1. The junction had 5 bases not matched to a gene; V was cut back by 5 bases and J by 2 bases. Per germline, CDR1 SEHNR and CDR2 FQNEAQ (reference sequence). CDR3 length: 14 amino acids. CDR3 in DNA: TGTGCCAGCAGCATCCCGGGACAGCAAGAGACCCAGTACTTC. Translating it yields CASSIPGQQETQYF. Combining the CDR3 with reference TRBV7-9 and TRBJ2-5 gives the whole variable domain DTGVSQNPRHKITKRGQNVTFRCDPISEHNRLYWYRQTLGQGPEFLTYFQNEAQLEKSRLLSDRFSAERPKGSFSTLEIQRTEQGDSAMYLCASSIPGQQETQYFGPGTRLLVL.

The chain links TRBV9 to TRBJ2-7; D is uncertain. The CDR3 sequence is 12 residues long. Germline CDR1 is SGDLS and CDR2 is YYNGEE. V lost 4 bases and J 7 bases, leaving 12 bases between the germline ends. CDR3 protein: CASSPSNGEQYF. Here the CDR3 DNA reads TGTGCCAGCAGCCCTTCTAACGGGGAGCAGTACTTC.

The chain links TRBV7-8 to TRBJ1-2; 7 nucleotides align to TRBD1. In germline, CDR1 is SGHVS, CDR2 FQNEAQ. The CDR3 covers 15 residues. V shed 4 bases, J shed 8 bases, and the junction held 13 bases outside the gene matches. CDR3 residues: CASSSTSPGQKGYTF. CDR3 in DNA: TGTGCCAGCAGCTCTACGAGTCCGGGACAGAAGGGCTACACCTTC.

In its sample, this clonotype was seen a few times. The chain uses TRBV12-3 or TRBV12-4 and TRBJ2-6; TRBD2 is a possible D gene (5 bases). The CDR3 runs 20 residues. Trimming shortened V by 2 bases and J by 1 base, and 21 bases separated the two germline ends. The CDR3 coding sequence is TGTGCCAGCAGTTTATGGAGGAGATTGAACGTGGGATCTGGGGCCAACGTCCTGACTTTC. Protein: CASSLWRRLNVGSGANVLTF.

The chain combines TRBV28 with TRBJ2-5; 9 positions match TRBD1. Germline CDR1 is MDHEN and CDR2 is SYDVKM. The CDR3 extends over 15 amino acids. Trimming at V came to 7 bases and at J to 7 bases, leaving 13 bases not matched to a gene. As DNA, the CDR3 is TGTGCCAGCAAACGGGACAGGGCGAATGAACGGACCCAGTACTTC. As protein: CASKRDRANERTQYF.

This clonotype was seen only a few times. The chain links TRBV14 to TRBJ1-1; D unresolved. V lost 0 bases to trimming and J lost 5 bases, with 16 bases between them. CDR3 length: 16 residues. Germline V gene sequence: CDR1 SGHDN, CDR2 FVKESK. The CDR3: CASSQENPGIGTEAFF. For the CDR3, the DNA is TGTGCCAGCAGCCAAGAAAATCCGGGGATAGGGACTGAAGCTTTCTTT.

V is TRBV11-2 and J is TRBJ2-3, with D uncertain. This CDR3 spans 14 amino acids. Trimming took off 3 bases at V and 2 bases at J, with 9 bases between the two ends. Germline CDR1 and CDR2: SGHAT and FQNNGV. CDR3: CASSFRPYTDTQYF. CDR3 DNA sequence: TGTGCCAGCAGCTTTCGTCCATACACAGATACGCAGTATTTT.